This TCR beta chain was sequenced in a study of blood T cell repertoires in COVID-19. Germline V gives CDR1 SGHAT, CDR2 FQDESV (reference sequence). After removal of 6 bases from V and 2 bases from J, the junction contained 10 bases not matched to a gene. This CDR3 comprises 15 residues. Assay: immunoSEQ multiplex PCR; the TCRdb copy retains only in-frame clones and omits some. The sample includes about 330,000 clones, more than 85% seen only once; the top ten take roughly 18%. The sequenced sample consisted of PBMCs or T cells enriched from blood (not recorded which). The chain combines TRBV11-1 with TRBJ2-7; 7 positions agree with TRBD1. The receptor's source is a woman aged 30 to 39 who had recovered from COVID-19. For the CDR3, the DNA is TGTGCCAGCAGGAGGACCGGGACAGCGCCCTACGAGCAGTACTTC. Translated, it gives CASRRTGTAPYEQYF.